Sequencing of this T cell receptor (beta chain) was carried out in a study of CD8 T cells in Susac syndrome. Random hexamers were used to reverse transcribe the RNA input (about 0.5 to 1 ug). TCRdb passed the immunoSEQ multiplex PCR reads through MiXCR, listing each CDR3 protein once. The sample has about 150,000 distinct CDR3 sequences; 90% to 95% are singletons. Germline CDR1 is SGHRS and CDR2 is YFSETQ. Trimming removed 1 base at V and 5 bases at J, with 15 bases between. CDR3 length: 15 amino acids. The chain links TRBV5-1 to TRBJ2-5, with a tentative D call TRBD1 (6 bases). The TCR originated in a human donor with Susac syndrome. The sequencing sample was made of CD4+ T cells from PBMCs. This chain's CDR3 is CASSLNGGEGETQYF. The CDR3 coding sequence is TGCGCCAGCAGCTTGAATGGGGGCGAGGGGGAGACCCAGTACTTC.